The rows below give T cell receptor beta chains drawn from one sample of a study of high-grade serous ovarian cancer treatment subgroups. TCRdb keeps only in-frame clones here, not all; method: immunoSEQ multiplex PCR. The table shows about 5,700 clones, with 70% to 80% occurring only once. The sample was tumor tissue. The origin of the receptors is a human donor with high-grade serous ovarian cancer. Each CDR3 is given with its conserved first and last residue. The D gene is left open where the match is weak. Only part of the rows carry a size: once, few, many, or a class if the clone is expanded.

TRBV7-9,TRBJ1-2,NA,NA,CASSRNGGEDGYTF,TGTGCCAGCAGCCGAAACGGGGGTGAGGATGGCTACACCTTC
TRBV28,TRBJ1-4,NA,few,CASSLWGGEREKLFF,TGTGCCAGCAGTTTATGGGGGGGTGAGAGGGAAAAACTGTTTTTT
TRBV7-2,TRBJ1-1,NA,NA,CASSSSMNTEAFF,TGTGCCAGCAGCTCATCTATGAACACTGAAGCTTTCTTT
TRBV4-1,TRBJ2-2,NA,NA,CASSRPLQGNGELFF,TGCGCCAGCAGCCGGCCCTTACAGGGTAACGGGGAGCTGTTTTTT
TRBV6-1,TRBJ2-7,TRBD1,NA,CASARGQYEQYF,TGTGCCAGCGCCAGGGGGCAATACGAGCAGTACTTC
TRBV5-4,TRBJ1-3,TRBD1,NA,CASSGDRRQSGNTIYF,TGTGCCAGCAGCGGGGACAGGAGACAGTCTGGAAACACCATATATTTT
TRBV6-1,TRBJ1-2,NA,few,CASTSQTAKSGYTF,TGTGCCAGCACTTCGCAGACTGCGAAGTCAGGCTACACCTTC
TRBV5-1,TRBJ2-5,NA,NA,CASSLGPRSETQYF,TGCGCCAGCAGCTTGGGGCCGAGGTCGGAGACCCAGTACTTC
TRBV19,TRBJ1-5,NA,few,CASSIVTRGNQPQHF,TGTGCCAGTAGTATAGTAACCCGAGGCAATCAGCCCCAGCATTTT
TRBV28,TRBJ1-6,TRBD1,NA,CASRKGQLLYSPLHF,TGTGCCAGCAGGAAGGGACAGCTACTATATTCACCCCTCCACTTT
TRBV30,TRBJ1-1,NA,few,CAWSALLNTEAFF,TGTGCCTGGAGTGCACTTCTGAACACTGAAGCTTTCTTT
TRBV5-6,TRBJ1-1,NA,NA,CASSLLGQANTEAFF,TGTGCCAGCAGCTTGCTTGGCCAGGCGAACACTGAAGCTTTCTTT
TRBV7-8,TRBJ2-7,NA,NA,CASSLEVSYEQYF,TGTGCCAGCAGCTTAGAAGTTTCCTACGAGCAGTACTTC
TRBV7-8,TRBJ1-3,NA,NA,CASSQDSTGNTIYF,TGTGCCAGCAGCCAGGACTCGACTGGAAACACCATATATTTT
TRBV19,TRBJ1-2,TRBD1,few,CASRTGQSLYGYTF,TGTGCCAGCAGAACGGGACAGTCCCTCTATGGCTACACCTTC
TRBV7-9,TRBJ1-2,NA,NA,CASSSDGGGSYGYTF,TGTGCCAGCAGCTCGGACGGGGGGGGAAGCTATGGCTACACCTTC
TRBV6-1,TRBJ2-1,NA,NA,CASSLHGTSYNEQFF,TGTGCCAGCAGCCTCCACGGGACCTCCTACAATGAGCAGTTCTTC
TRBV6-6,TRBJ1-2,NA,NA,CASSSQGNYGYTF,TGTGCCAGCAGTTCACAGGGAAACTATGGCTACACCTTC
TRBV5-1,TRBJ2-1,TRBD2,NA,CASSPRGGQGNEQFF,TGCGCCAGCAGCCCCCGGGGGGGGCAGGGCAATGAGCAGTTCTTC
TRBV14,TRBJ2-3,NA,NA,CASSQGVAAIDTQYF,TGTGCCAGCAGCCAAGGGGTAGCGGCGATAGATACGCAGTATTTT
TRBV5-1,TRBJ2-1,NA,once,CASSLLPGTHNEQFF,TGCGCCAGCAGCTTACTACCGGGGACCCACAATGAGCAGTTCTTC
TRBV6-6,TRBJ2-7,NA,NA,CASSYGQKEQYF,TGTGCCAGCAGTTACGGACAGAAAGAGCAGTACTTC
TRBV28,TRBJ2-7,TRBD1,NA,CASYTGTEEDYEQYF,TGTGCCAGCTACACCGGGACAGAAGAAGACTACGAGCAGTACTTC